One sample yielded the 9 T cell receptor beta chains listed below, sequenced in a study of T cells in women clearing cervical HPV infection. Assay used: immunoSEQ multiplex PCR; TCRdb lists only in-frame clones, some missing. Found here are roughly 20,000 clones; the top ten clones hold 5%. The specimen sequenced was blood buffy coat. The receptor source for this set is a woman between 18 and 75 years old with a cervical HPV16 infection that either progressed to CIN3+ or cleared (not recorded which).

Of note for this clone: Read coverage stops 3 residues before the CDR3 terminus; the germline J gene supplies the remainder. The genes are TRBV12-3 or TRBV12-4 and TRBJ1-1, with TRBD1 as a possible D gene (6 bases). Trimming cost V 1 base and J 7 bases, with 10 bases left between them. The length of the CDR3 is 13 residues. The CDR3 region is CASSLGTAGEAFF. The covered CDR3 bases are TGTGCCAGCAGTTTAGGGACAGCTGGTGAA.

Of note for this clone: The read halts 3 residues ahead of the CDR3 end, with the missing end drawn from the germline J gene. The sample holds other DNA sequences that translate to the same CDR3. The genes are TRBV19 and TRBJ1-3; 9 bases line up with TRBD1. The germline CDR1 and CDR2 sequences are LNHDA and SQIVND (reference sequence). The CDR3 runs to 12 residues. The sequenced CDR3 bases are TGTGCCACCGGACAGGGGACTGGCGCC. Translated: CATGQGTGA. The CDR3 as a whole reads CATGQGTGAIYF.

As concerns this clone: The read terminates 3 residues before the CDR3 end, so the remaining end is supplied by the germline J gene. The chain joins TRBV19 to TRBJ2-2, with D unclear. The CDR3 sequence is 16 residues long. Germline V CDR1 and CDR2: LNHDA, SQIVND (reference sequence). The CDR3 region is CASSISEISYNSPLFF. The part of the CDR3 DNA that was read is TGTGCCAGTAGTATAAGCGAGATCTCCTATAATTCACCG.

Concerning this clone: Read coverage stops 3 residues before the CDR3 terminus; the germline J gene supplies the remainder. The chain employs TRBV7-2 and TRBJ1-5; D remains ambiguous. The CDR3 has 15 amino acids. Germline CDR1 and CDR2: SGHTA and FQGNSA. Deletions cut 1 base from V and 0 bases from J, with 7 bases between. CDR3 amino acids: CASSLVPGSNQPQHF. The sequenced part of the CDR3 DNA is TGTGCCAGCAGCTTAGTACCCGGTAGCAATCAGCCC.

Of note for this clone: The read ends 3 residues early relative to the CDR3; the germline J gene fills the gap. The chain joins TRBV5-1 to TRBJ2-1, with D possibly being TRBD2 (7 bases). The V end was cut by 1 base, the J end by 0 bases, with 11 bases between. Germline V lookup: CDR1 SGHRS, CDR2 YFSETQ. This CDR3 has 16 residues. The sequenced part of the CDR3 DNA is TGCGCCAGCAGCTTGAGGGGGGGTAGCTCCTACAATGAG. Its translation: CASSLRGGSSYNE. The entire CDR3 is CASSLRGGSSYNEQFF.

A note on this clone: The read falls 3 residues short of the CDR3 end, and the missing part is taken from the germline J gene. The chain combines TRBV6-2 or TRBV6-3 with TRBJ1-6; possibly TRBD1 for D (5 bases). V dropped 7 bases and J dropped 12 bases, with 10 bases sitting between them. The CDR3 loop spans 11 amino acids. Germline V gene lookup returns CDR1 MNHEY and CDR2 SVGEGT. The CDR3 is CASNSGGPLHF. CDR3 DNA (partial): TGTGCCAGCAATTCCGGGGGACCC.

On this clone itself: The read finishes 3 residues shy of the CDR3 end, and the germline J gene is used to complete it. V gene TRBV20-1 combines with J gene TRBJ2-7; the D gene is possibly TRBD1 (6 bases). This CDR3 has 15 residues. Per the germline V gene, CDR1 is DFQATT and CDR2 is SNEGSKA (reference sequence). The V end was cut by 6 bases, the J end by 2 bases, with 20 bases between. CDR3 sequence reads: CSAATPGHDAYEQYF. The CDR3 DNA, read in part, is TGCAGTGCCGCGACGCCGGGACACGATGCCTACGAG.

The part of the CDR3 DNA that was read is TGTGCCAGCAGCCTCGACGGGGTCACAGATACG. Translated, it gives CASSLDGVTDT. The CDR3 reads in full as CASSLDGVTDTQYF. This chain connects TRBV5-4 to TRBJ2-3, with D perhaps TRBD2 (5 bases). The CDR3 end falls 3 residues outside the read, so it is completed with the germline J gene. V was cut by 4 bases and J by 2 bases, with 11 bases left in between. The CDR3 is 14 amino acids. Germline V gene sequence: CDR1 SGHNT, CDR2 YYREEE (reference sequence).

Regarding this clone: The sequenced fragment ends 3 residues before the CDR3 boundary, so the rest is inferred from the germline J gene. The chain has TRBV11-3 and TRBJ1-6; D unresolved. The V end was cut by 3 bases, the J end by 7 bases, with 7 bases between. CDR1 is SGHNT and CDR2 is YENEEA in the germline V gene. The CDR3 is made up of 13 amino acids. The chain's CDR3 is CASSFGANSPLHF. The covered CDR3 bases are TGTGCCAGCAGCTTCGGTGCCAATTCACCC.